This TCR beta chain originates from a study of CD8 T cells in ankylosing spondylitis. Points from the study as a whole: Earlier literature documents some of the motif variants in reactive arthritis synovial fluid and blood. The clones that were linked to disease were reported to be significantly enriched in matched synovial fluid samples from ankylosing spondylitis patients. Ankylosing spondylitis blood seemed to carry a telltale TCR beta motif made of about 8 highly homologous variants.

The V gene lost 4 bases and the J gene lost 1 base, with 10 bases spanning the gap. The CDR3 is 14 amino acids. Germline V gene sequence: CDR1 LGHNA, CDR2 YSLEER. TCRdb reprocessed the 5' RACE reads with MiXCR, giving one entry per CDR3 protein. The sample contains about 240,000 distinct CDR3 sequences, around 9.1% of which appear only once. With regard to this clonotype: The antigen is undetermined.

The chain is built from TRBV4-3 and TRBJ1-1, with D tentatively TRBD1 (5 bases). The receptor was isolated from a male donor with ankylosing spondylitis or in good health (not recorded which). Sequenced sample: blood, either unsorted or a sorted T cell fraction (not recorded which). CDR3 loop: CASSRGQTNTEAFF. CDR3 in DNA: TGCGCCAGCAGCCGCGGACAAACGAACACTGAAGCTTTCTTT.